Presented here are 17 T cell receptor beta chains from one specimen sequenced in a study of OX40 agonist ivuxolimab in advanced cancers. Clones were read by immunoSEQ multiplex PCR, and TCRdb kept only the in-frame ones, dropping some. This table has tens of thousands of clones, about nine tenths appearing once. The source was CD4+ or CD8+ T cells sorted from blood, collected in a trial of the OX40 agonist ivuxolimab. These receptors originate from an adult with an advanced solid tumor such as melanoma, head and neck, liver or kidney cancer.

The genes are TRBV14 and TRBJ1-6, with TRBD1 as a possible D gene (6 bases). V dropped 1 base and J dropped 7 bases, with 8 bases sitting between them. This CDR3 is 14 amino acids long. The germline gives CDR1 SGHDN, CDR2 FVKESK. This chain's CDR3 is CASSQGTANSPLHF. CDR3 nucleotides: TGTGCCAGCAGCCAAGGGACAGCGAATTCACCCCTCCACTTT. Looking up the rest from reference TRBV14 and TRBJ1-6 gives the full variable domain: EAGVTQFPSHSVIEKGQTVTLRCDPISGHDNLYWYRRVMGKEIKFLLHFVKESKQDESGMPNNRFLAERTGGTYSTLKVQPAELEDSGVYFCASSQGTANSPLHFGNGTRLTVT.

This clone came up a few times. The genes are TRBV30 and TRBJ1-5, with a weak D call TRBD1 (5 bases). Germline V gene sequence: CDR1 GTSNPN, CDR2 SVGIG (reference sequence). Trimming stripped 1 base from V and 0 bases from J, with 13 bases between. The CDR3 loop spans 16 amino acids. The CDR3 here is CAWSGEGLYSNQPQHF. The CDR3 DNA reads TGTGCCTGGAGTGGTGAGGGGCTCTATAGCAATCAGCCCCAGCATTTT.

This clone appeared a single time. The rearrangement joins TRBV11-1 to TRBJ1-1, with a tentative D call TRBD1 (5 bases). The CDR3 runs to 14 residues. The ends were cut back, 1 base at V and 5 bases at J, with 11 bases in the middle. Germline V gives CDR1 SGHAT, CDR2 FQDESV (reference sequence). The CDR3 region is CASSLGQGWTEAFF. The CDR3 DNA reads TGTGCCAGCAGCTTAGGGCAGGGATGGACTGAAGCTTTCTTT.

The chain recombines TRBV19 with TRBJ2-7; D is unresolved. Germline assignment: CDR1 LNHDA and CDR2 SQIVND (reference sequence). The CDR3 is 14 residues long. V lost 0 bases and J lost 3, with 9 bases in between. CDR3 bases: TGTGCCAGTAGTATAGAGGACGGATTCTACGAGCAGTACTTC. Encoded protein: CASSIEDGFYEQYF. The entire variable domain, with the rest obtained from reference TRBV19 and TRBJ2-7, is as follows: DGGITQSPKYLFRKEGQNVTLSCEQNLNHDAMYWYRQDPGQGLRLIYYSQIVNDFQKGDIAEGYSVSREKKESFPLTVTSAQKNPTAFYLCASSIEDGFYEQYFGPGTRLTVT.

This sequence joins TRBV6-6 and TRBJ2-5; the match to TRBD1 covers 8 bases. This CDR3 comprises 16 residues. CDR1 is MNHNY, CDR2 SVGAGI, per germline (reference sequence). V lost 5 bases and J lost 4; bases outside the gene matches: 12. The CDR3 loop reads CASSPAGTGIGETQYF. CDR3 nucleotide sequence: TGTGCCAGCAGTCCTGCCGGGACAGGTATTGGAGAGACCCAGTACTTC.

V is TRBV5-6 and J is TRBJ1-3; D not certain. The CDR3 is 14 residues long. Trimming took off 4 bases at V and 0 bases at J, with 8 bases between the two ends. Germline assignment: CDR1 SGHDT and CDR2 YYEEEE. In DNA form, the CDR3 reads TGTGCCAGCAGCGGGCTGAGCTCTGGAAACACCATATATTTT. Amino acids: CASSGLSSGNTIYF.

The chain recombines TRBV4-2 with TRBJ2-5; tentative D call: TRBD1 (7 bases). This CDR3 region has 18 residues. In germline, CDR1 is LGHNA, CDR2 YNFKEQ. The V and J ends lost 5 bases and 5 bases respectively, with 27 bases between them. The CDR3 region has the DNA TGTGCCAGCAGCAAAAACCCGGGGGCAGGGGGTGCTTGGGAGACCCAGTACTTC. Translation: CASSKNPGAGGAWETQYF.

The genes are TRBV27 and TRBJ2-1; 11 bases map to TRBD2. V was pared by 6 bases and J by 4 bases, with 20 bases of the junction left unmatched. Germline CDR1 reads MNHEY; CDR2 reads SMNVEV (reference sequence). The CDR3 sequence is 20 residues long. The chain's CDR3 is CASSRNYGMRLAGSYNEQFF. Here the CDR3 DNA reads TGTGCCAGCAGCAGAAATTACGGCATGCGACTAGCGGGGTCGTACAATGAGCAGTTCTTC.

This clone was counted once. The gene calls are TRBV10-3 and TRBJ2-3; tentatively, D is TRBD2 (5 bases). This CDR3 region has 12 residues. Germline V gene sequence: CDR1 ENHRY, CDR2 SYGVKD. The V gene lost 7 bases and the J gene lost 2 bases, with 7 bases spanning the gap. CDR3 sequence (DNA): TGTGCCATCAAGGACTCCACAGATACGCAGTATTTT. Translation gives CAIKDSTDTQYF.

The chain combines TRBV19 with TRBJ1-5; D call uncertain. The CDR3 sequence is 13 residues long. V was cut by 5 bases and J by 2 bases, with 7 bases left in between. Germline CDR1 reads LNHDA; CDR2 reads SQIVND (reference sequence). The CDR3 here is CASSLARNQPQHF. The DNA of the CDR3 is TGTGCCAGTAGTTTAGCTCGCAATCAGCCCCAGCATTTT.

The chain recombines TRBV27 with TRBJ2-2; D unclear. CDR3 length: 12 residues. Trimming left V 3 bases short and J 6 bases short, with 5 bases between. The germline V gene encodes CDR1 MNHEY and CDR2 SMNVEV (reference sequence). CDR3 coding DNA: TGTGCCAGCAGTTTTATTGCCGGGGAGCTGTTTTTT. This encodes CASSFIAGELFF.

This chain joins TRBV2 and TRBJ1-5; 10 bases agree with TRBD1. The CDR3 is 15 amino acids. Looked up from germline, CDR1 is SNHLY and CDR2 is FYNNEI. The trim removed 6 bases at V and 6 bases at J, leaving 8 bases unmatched. DNA for the CDR3: TGTGCCAGCAGCCCCCAGACAGGGGGCCTTCAGCCCCAGCATTTT. As protein: CASSPQTGGLQPQHF.

In DNA, the CDR3 is TGTGCCAGCAGATCGGCGGGAGAAGAGACCCAGTACTTC. Its protein is CASRSAGEETQYF. V gene TRBV6-6 combines with J gene TRBJ2-5; 7 nucleotides match TRBD2. V dropped 6 bases and J dropped 3; count of bases not matched to a gene: 4. CDR1 and CDR2 (germline): MNHNY, SVGAGI (reference sequence). The CDR3 has 13 residues.

The chain uses TRBV19 and TRBJ2-7, with 9 bases identical to TRBD1. The CDR3 extends over 14 amino acids. Germline assignment: CDR1 LNHDA and CDR2 SQIVND (reference sequence). The ends lost 6 bases at V and 2 bases at J; junction bases unmatched: 5. In DNA form, the CDR3 reads TGTGCCAGTAGCCGGGACAGGGCAACCTACGAGCAGTACTTC. Amino acid sequence: CASSRDRATYEQYF. Full variable domain (rest looked up from reference TRBV19 and TRBJ2-7): DGGITQSPKYLFRKEGQNVTLSCEQNLNHDAMYWYRQDPGQGLRLIYYSQIVNDFQKGDIAEGYSVSREKKESFPLTVTSAQKNPTAFYLCASSRDRATYEQYFGPGTRLTVT.

This chain links TRBV2 with TRBJ2-5, with a weak D call TRBD1 (6 bases). V gave up 5 bases and J gave up 2 bases, with 12 bases separating them. The CDR3 covers 14 residues. CDR1 is SNHLY and CDR2 is FYNNEI in the germline V gene. CDR3: CASSKRGSQETQYF. Here the CDR3 DNA reads TGTGCCAGCAGTAAAAGGGGGAGTCAAGAGACCCAGTACTTC.

The chain employs TRBV30 and TRBJ2-1; TRBD2 aligns across 13 bases. This CDR3 is built from 17 residues. V lost 8 bases to trimming and J lost 0 bases; unmatched junction nucleotides: 10. CDR1 is GTSNPN and CDR2 is SVGIG in the germline V gene (reference sequence). The CDR3 sequence is CAGGGTSGKFSYNEQFF. The CDR3 nucleotides read TGTGCCGGGGGTGGGACTAGCGGGAAGTTCTCCTACAATGAGCAGTTCTTC. The variable domain in full, with the rest retrieved from reference TRBV30 and TRBJ2-1, is SQTIHQWPATLVQPVGSPLSLECTVEGTSNPNLYWYRQAAGRGLQLLFYSVGIGQISSEVPQNLSASRPQDRQFILSSKKLLLSDSGFYLCAGGGTSGKFSYNEQFFGPGTRLTVL.

V and J are TRBV4-2 and TRBJ1-2; maybe TRBD1 (6 bases). Germline V lookup: CDR1 LGHNA, CDR2 YNFKEQ. Between the trimmed V and J ends, which lost 5 bases and 6 bases, there was a span of 16 bases. The CDR3 has 14 amino acids. CDR3 sequence (DNA): TGTGCCAGCAGCGGGCCGGGGGGCAGAGATGGCTACACCTTC. This sequence encodes CASSGPGGRDGYTF.